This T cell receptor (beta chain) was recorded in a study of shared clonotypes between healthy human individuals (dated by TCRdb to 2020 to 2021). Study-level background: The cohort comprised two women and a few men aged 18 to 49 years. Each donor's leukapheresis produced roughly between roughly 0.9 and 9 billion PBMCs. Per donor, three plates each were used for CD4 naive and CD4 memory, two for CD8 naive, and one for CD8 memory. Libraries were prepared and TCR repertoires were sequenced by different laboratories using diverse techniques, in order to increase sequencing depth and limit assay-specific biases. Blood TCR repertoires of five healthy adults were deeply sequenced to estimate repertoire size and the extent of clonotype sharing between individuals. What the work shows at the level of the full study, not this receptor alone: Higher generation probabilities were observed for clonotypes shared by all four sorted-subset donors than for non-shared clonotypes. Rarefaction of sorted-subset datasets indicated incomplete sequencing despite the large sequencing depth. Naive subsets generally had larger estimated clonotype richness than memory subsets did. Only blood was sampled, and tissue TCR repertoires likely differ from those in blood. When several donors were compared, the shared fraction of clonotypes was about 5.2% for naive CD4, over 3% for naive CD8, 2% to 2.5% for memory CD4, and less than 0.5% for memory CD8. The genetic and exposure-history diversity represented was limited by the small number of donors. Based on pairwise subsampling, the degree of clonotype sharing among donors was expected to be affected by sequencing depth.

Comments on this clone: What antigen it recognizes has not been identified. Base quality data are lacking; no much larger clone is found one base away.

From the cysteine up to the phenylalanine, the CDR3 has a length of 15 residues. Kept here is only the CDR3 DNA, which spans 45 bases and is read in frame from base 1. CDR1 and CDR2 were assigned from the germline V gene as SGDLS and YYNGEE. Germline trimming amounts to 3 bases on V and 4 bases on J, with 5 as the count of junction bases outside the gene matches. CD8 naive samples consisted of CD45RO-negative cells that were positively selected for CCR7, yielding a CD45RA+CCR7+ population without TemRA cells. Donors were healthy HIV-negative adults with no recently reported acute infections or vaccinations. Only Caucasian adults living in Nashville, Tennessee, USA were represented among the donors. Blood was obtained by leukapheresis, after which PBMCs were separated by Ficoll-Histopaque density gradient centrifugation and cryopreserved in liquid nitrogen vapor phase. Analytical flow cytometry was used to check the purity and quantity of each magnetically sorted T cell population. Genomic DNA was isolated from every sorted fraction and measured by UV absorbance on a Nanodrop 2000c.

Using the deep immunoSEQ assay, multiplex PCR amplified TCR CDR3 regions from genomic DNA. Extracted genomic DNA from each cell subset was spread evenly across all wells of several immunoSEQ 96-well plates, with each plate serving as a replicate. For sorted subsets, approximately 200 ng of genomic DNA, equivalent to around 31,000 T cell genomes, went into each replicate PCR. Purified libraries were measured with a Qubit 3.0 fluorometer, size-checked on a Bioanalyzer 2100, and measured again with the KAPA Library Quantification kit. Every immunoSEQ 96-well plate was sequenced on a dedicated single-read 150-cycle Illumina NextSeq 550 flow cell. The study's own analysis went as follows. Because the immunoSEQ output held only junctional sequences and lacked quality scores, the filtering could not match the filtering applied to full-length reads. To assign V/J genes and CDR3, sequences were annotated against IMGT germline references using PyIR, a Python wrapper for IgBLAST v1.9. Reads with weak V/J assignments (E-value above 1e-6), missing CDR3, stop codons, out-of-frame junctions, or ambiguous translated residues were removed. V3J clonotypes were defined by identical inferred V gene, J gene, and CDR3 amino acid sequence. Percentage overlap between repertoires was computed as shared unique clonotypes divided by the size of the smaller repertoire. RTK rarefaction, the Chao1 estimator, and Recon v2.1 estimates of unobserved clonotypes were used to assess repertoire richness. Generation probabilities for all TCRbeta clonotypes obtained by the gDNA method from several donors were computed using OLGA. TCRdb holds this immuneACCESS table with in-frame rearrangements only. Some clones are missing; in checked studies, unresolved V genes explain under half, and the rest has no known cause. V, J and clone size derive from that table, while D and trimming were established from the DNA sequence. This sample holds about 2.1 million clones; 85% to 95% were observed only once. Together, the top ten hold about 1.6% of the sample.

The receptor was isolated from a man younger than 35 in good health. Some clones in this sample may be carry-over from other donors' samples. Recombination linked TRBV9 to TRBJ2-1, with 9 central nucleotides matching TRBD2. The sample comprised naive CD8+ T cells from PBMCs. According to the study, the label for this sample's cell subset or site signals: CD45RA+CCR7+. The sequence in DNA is TGTGCCAGCAGCGGCGGGGGGGGAGGTTACAATGAGCAGTTCTTC. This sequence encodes CASSGGGGGYNEQFF.